The next 10 T cell receptor beta chains were all read from a single sample in a study of T cells in Graves' hyperthyroidism and ophthalmopathy. RNA transcripts gave rise to amplified TCR beta CDR3 regions. In the first-round RT-PCR of the TCR CDR3, the HTBI primer set was used. One entry per CDR3 protein, called by TCRdb with MiXCR from the multiplex PCR reads. The sample lists fewer than 450,000 distinct CDR3 sequences, roughly 18% seen once, with 35% to 45% in the top ten. The sample comprised blood. The receptors come from a man aged 18 to 29 with Graves' ophthalmopathy.

Concerning this clonotype itself: One end of the junction fails to match germline, which may point to a read error. This chain connects TRBV5-1 to TRBJ2-3; TRBD2 matches at 12 bases. The CDR3 extends over 16 amino acids. Germline CDR1 is SGHRS and CDR2 is YFSETQ. As DNA, the CDR3 is TGCGCCATCAGCAGAAGACTAGCGGGGGTCACAGATACGCAGTATTTT. Translation gives CAISRRLAGVTDTQYF.

Ten or more counts support this clonotype. The genes are TRBV11-3 and TRBJ2-1; 7 nucleotides align to TRBD2. The CDR3 extends over 14 amino acids. J gave up 4 bases and V 5 bases, and 5 bases lay outside the gene matches. Germline V gives CDR1 SGHNT, CDR2 YENEEA. CDR3 coding DNA: TGTGCCAGCAGCGAGCGGGGACTATACAATGAGCAGTTCTTC. Translation gives CASSERGLYNEQFF.

This clonotype has a single count. A much larger clone differs from this one at a single base, so this may be a read error. V is TRBV6-2 or TRBV6-3 and J is TRBJ1-1, with D unresolved. The CDR3 has 12 residues. CDR1 and CDR2 from the germline V gene are MNHEY and SVGEGT. With 10 bases removed from V and 5 bases from J, the gap between germline ends came to 14 bases. As DNA, the CDR3 is TGTGCCAACGAGAGAGCTGGGACTGAAGCTTTCTTT. Translating it yields CANERAGTEAFF.

There are many counts of this clonotype. J is TRBJ2-1 and V is TRBV2, with D perhaps matching TRBD1 (6 bases). There are 15 residues in the CDR3. The germline gives CDR1 SNHLY, CDR2 FYNNEI. Deletions cut 5 bases from V and 8 bases from J, with 19 bases between. The CDR3 region has the DNA TGTGCCAGCAGTCAAACAGGGTATGGTGTGGATGAGCAGTTCTTC. This sequence encodes CASSQTGYGVDEQFF.

The chain recombines TRBV6-2 or TRBV6-3 with TRBJ2-2, with D perhaps matching TRBD1 (5 bases). In germline, CDR1 is MNHEY, CDR2 SVGEGT. The CDR3 loop spans 15 amino acids. Trimming left V 6 bases short and J 1 base short, with 12 bases between. The CDR3 DNA reads as TGTGCCAGCAGAAACTACAGGTTGAACACCGGGGAGCTGTTTTTT. It encodes CASRNYRLNTGELFF.

The chain is built from TRBV18 and TRBJ2-1, with D possibly being TRBD2 (6 bases). Looked up from germline, CDR1 is KGHSH and CDR2 is LQKENI. This CDR3 has 17 residues. Trimming removed 8 bases at V and 8 bases at J, with 28 bases between. CDR3 coding DNA: TGTGCCAGCCCCGAATCTCGGGGGAATGGGGTTATGGATGAGCAGTTCTTC. Protein product: CASPESRGNGVMDEQFF.

This clonotype was observed many times. The chain has TRBV11-2 and TRBJ2-1, with 9 bases aligning to TRBD1. The CDR3 is 14 amino acids. Unmatched junction bases numbered 1, after V lost 5 bases and J lost 2 bases. Looked up from germline, CDR1 is SGHAT and CDR2 is FQNNGV. CDR3 region: CASSRTGAYNEQFF. CDR3 bases: TGTGCCAGCAGCCGGACAGGGGCCTACAATGAGCAGTTCTTC.

Concerning this clonotype itself: A junction end diverges from the germline sequence, so it may reflect a read error. The J gene is TRBJ2-7, the V gene TRBV7-7; 12 bases are a match to TRBD1. CDR3 length: 18 amino acids. Germline V CDR1 and CDR2: SSHAT, FNYEAQ (reference sequence). The CDR3 nucleotides read TGTGCTAGCAGCACCGGGACAGGGGGCGTTAACAGCTCCTACGAGCAGTACTTC. Protein: CASSTGTGGVNSSYEQYF.

This clonotype was picked up many times. The chain carries TRBV12-3 or TRBV12-4 and TRBJ1-6; 7 nucleotides match TRBD1. The CDR3 is made up of 15 amino acids. J was trimmed by 10 bases and V by 2 bases; bases with no gene match: 8. For the CDR3, the DNA is TGTGCCAGCAGTTTATCCGGGGACAGAGGATCACCCCTCCACTTT. Its translation: CASSLSGDRGSPLHF.

This CDR3 reads CASSSRDRVNSPLHF. DNA of the CDR3: TGTGCCAGCAGCTCGCGGGACAGGGTGAATTCACCCCTCCACTTT. The V and J genes are TRBV11-2 and TRBJ1-6, with 9 bases identical to TRBD1. J lost 7 bases, V lost 4 bases, and 5 bases had no gene match. The germline gives CDR1 SGHAT, CDR2 FQNNGV. CDR3 length: 15 amino acids.